Listed below are T cell receptor beta chains from one sample, sequenced in a study of blood T cell repertoires in COVID-19. Data came from immunoSEQ multiplex PCR; TCRdb stores just in-frame clones and leaves some out. Of 200,000 to 250,000 clones in the sample, 70% to 90% were seen once. The sequenced sample consisted of peripheral blood. The receptors stem from a woman in her 70s with COVID-19, enrolled during active disease. Each CDR3 is given with its conserved first and last residue. A D gene is named only where the DNA matches it firmly. For some rows the clone size is stated as once, few or many, or as a class when expanded; others skip it.

D: -
size: -
V: TRBV19
J: TRBJ1-2
CDR3: CASSITGINGYTF
DNA: TGTGCCAGTAGTATTACGGGGATCAATGGCTACACCTTC

D: -
size: -
V: TRBV7-2
J: TRBJ1-5
CDR3: CASSLYRDNQPQHF
DNA: TGTGCCAGCAGCTTGTACAGGGACAATCAGCCCCAGCATTTT

D: -
size: once
V: TRBV29-1
J: TRBJ1-1
CDR3: CSVQEGLDTEAFF
DNA: TGCAGCGTTCAGGAGGGTTTGGACACTGAAGCTTTCTTT

D: TRBD1
size: -
V: TRBV6-5
J: TRBJ2-1
CDR3: CASSYSTGGNEQFF
DNA: TGTGCCAGCAGTTACTCGACAGGGGGCAATGAGCAGTTCTTC

D: -
size: -
V: TRBV7-2
J: TRBJ2-1
CDR3: CASSPEWSSYNEQFF
DNA: TGTGCCAGCAGCCCCGAGTGGTCCTCCTACAATGAGCAGTTCTTC

D: -
size: -
V: TRBV5-8
J: TRBJ1-5
CDR3: CASSSTRDQPQHF
DNA: TGTGCCAGCAGCTCCACGAGAGATCAGCCCCAGCATTTT

D: -
size: -
V: TRBV7-8
J: TRBJ1-4
CDR3: CASSEMEGNNEKLFF
DNA: TGTGCCAGCAGCGAAATGGAGGGGAATAATGAAAAACTGTTTTTT

D: -
size: -
V: TRBV19
J: TRBJ2-5
CDR3: CASSDPRGSGETQYF
DNA: TGTGCCAGTAGTGATCCCAGGGGATCGGGAGAGACCCAGTACTTC

D: TRBD1
size: -
V: TRBV5-1
J: TRBJ1-2
CDR3: CASSFGTGAGGYTF
DNA: TGCGCCAGCAGCTTTGGGACAGGGGCCGGTGGCTACACCTTC

D: -
size: -
V: TRBV19
J: TRBJ1-3
CDR3: CASSRMTAGGNTIYF
DNA: TGTGCCAGTAGTCGGATGACGGCGGGGGGAAACACCATATATTTT

D: -
size: -
V: TRBV18
J: TRBJ1-1
CDR3: CASSLVSGSNTEAFF
DNA: TGTGCCAGCTCGTTAGTATCGGGGTCGAACACTGAAGCTTTCTTT

D: -
size: -
V: TRBV6-2/TRBV6-3
J: TRBJ2-1
CDR3: CASSQLGGEQFF
DNA: TGTGCCAGCAGCCAACTAGGGGGTGAGCAGTTCTTC

D: -
size: -
V: TRBV6-5
J: TRBJ2-7
CDR3: CASRLGQNYEQYF
DNA: TGTGCCAGCAGACTCGGACAGAACTACGAGCAGTACTTC

D: -
size: -
V: TRBV18
J: TRBJ1-1
CDR3: CASSGIMDTEAFF
DNA: TGTGCCAGCTCCGGGATTATGGACACTGAAGCTTTCTTT

D: -
size: -
V: TRBV19
J: TRBJ1-1
CDR3: CAASPGVMNTEAFF
DNA: TGTGCCGCCTCCCCAGGTGTGATGAACACTGAAGCTTTCTTT

D: TRBD2
size: few
V: TRBV6-2/TRBV6-3
J: TRBJ2-1
CDR3: CASSLSPGLAGDRSEQFF
DNA: TGTGCCAGCAGCCTTTCCCCGGGACTAGCGGGAGATCGTAGTGAGCAGTTCTTC

D: -
size: once
V: TRBV19
J: TRBJ1-3
CDR3: CASSIHMRSGSGNTIYF
DNA: TGTGCCAGTAGTATTCACATGCGATCAGGCTCTGGAAACACCATATATTTT

D: -
size: -
V: TRBV29-1
J: TRBJ2-7
CDR3: CSVEDPASYEQYF
DNA: TGCAGCGTTGAAGATCCCGCCAGCTACGAGCAGTACTTC

D: TRBD2
size: -
V: TRBV13
J: TRBJ2-5
CDR3: CASSPKASGIVQETQYF
DNA: TGTGCCAGCAGTCCAAAGGCTAGCGGGATAGTACAAGAGACCCAGTACTTC

D: TRBD1
size: -
V: TRBV27
J: TRBJ1-1
CDR3: CASLPLTGVNTEAFF
DNA: TGTGCCAGCTTACCACTGACAGGGGTGAACACTGAAGCTTTCTTT

D: -
size: -
V: TRBV7-2
J: TRBJ1-6
CDR3: CASSEQGPHNSPLHF
DNA: TGTGCCAGCAGCGAGCAGGGTCCCCATAATTCACCCCTCCACTTT

D: TRBD1
size: -
V: TRBV4-2
J: TRBJ1-3
CDR3: CASSQDQNRGGDTIYF
DNA: TGTGCCAGCAGCCAAGATCAAAACAGGGGAGGCGACACCATATATTTT

D: TRBD1
size: -
V: TRBV19
J: TRBJ1-3
CDR3: CASSDPGTGAGNTIYF
DNA: TGTGCCAGTAGTGATCCCGGGACAGGGGCTGGAAACACCATATATTTT

D: -
size: -
V: TRBV4-2
J: TRBJ1-2
CDR3: CASSQEGARNYGYTF
DNA: TGTGCCAGCAGCCAAGAGGGGGCCCGAAACTATGGCTACACCTTC

D: TRBD2
size: -
V: TRBV7-2
J: TRBJ2-1
CDR3: CASIRTSGESKNNEQFF
DNA: TGTGCCAGCATAAGGACTAGCGGGGAATCAAAGAACAATGAGCAGTTCTTC

D: TRBD1
size: -
V: TRBV19
J: TRBJ1-2
CDR3: CASSPTGNYGYTF
DNA: TGTGCCAGTAGCCCGACAGGGAACTATGGCTACACCTTC

D: -
size: -
V: TRBV7-8
J: TRBJ1-1
CDR3: CASSLASGAWTEAFF
DNA: TGTGCCAGCAGCTTAGCGTCAGGGGCCTGGACTGAAGCTTTCTTT

D: -
size: -
V: TRBV5-5
J: TRBJ2-3
CDR3: CASSSGTPSTDTQYF
DNA: TGTGCCAGCAGCAGTGGGACACCCAGCACAGATACGCAGTATTTT

D: -
size: -
V: TRBV19
J: TRBJ1-2
CDR3: CASRGREGGGYTF
DNA: TGTGCCAGTAGAGGGCGAGAAGGGGGTGGCTACACCTTC

D: -
size: many
V: TRBV2
J: TRBJ1-2
CDR3: CASRGDYGYTF
DNA: TGTGCCAGCAGAGGAGACTATGGCTACACCTTC

D: TRBD1
size: few
V: TRBV19
J: TRBJ1-3
CDR3: CASGTAGNTIYF
DNA: TGTGCCAGCGGGACAGCTGGAAACACCATATATTTT

D: -
size: -
V: TRBV9
J: TRBJ2-1
CDR3: CASSVAGLADEQFF
DNA: TGTGCCAGCAGCGTAGCAGGGTTAGCTGATGAGCAGTTCTTC

D: -
size: -
V: TRBV19
J: TRBJ1-2
CDR3: CASSIGFRDIDYGYTF
DNA: TGTGCCAGTAGTATAGGATTCCGGGACATCGACTATGGCTACACCTTC

D: TRBD2
size: once
V: TRBV5-5
J: TRBJ2-3
CDR3: CASSPNAGGTDTQYF
DNA: TGTGCCAGCAGCCCCAATGCGGGAGGCACAGATACGCAGTATTTT

D: TRBD2
size: -
V: TRBV2
J: TRBJ2-5
CDR3: CASSLSGGEKTQYF
DNA: TGTGCCAGCAGCCTTAGCGGGGGGGAAAAGACCCAGTACTTC

D: -
size: -
V: TRBV12-3/TRBV12-4
J: TRBJ2-1
CDR3: CASRLGVNEQFF
DNA: TGTGCCAGCAGACTTGGAGTAAATGAGCAGTTCTTC

D: TRBD2
size: -
V: TRBV6-1
J: TRBJ2-2
CDR3: CASSEPVLGLWTSGSGGGELFF
DNA: TGTGCCAGCAGTGAACCAGTTCTGGGACTATGGACTAGCGGGAGTGGAGGCGGGGAGCTGTTTTTT

D: TRBD2
size: -
V: TRBV7-9
J: TRBJ2-5
CDR3: CASSHSLVLADQETQYF
DNA: TGTGCCAGCAGCCATAGTCTGGTTCTAGCGGATCAAGAGACCCAGTACTTC

D: TRBD1
size: -
V: TRBV19
J: TRBJ2-5
CDR3: CASSIVRGSGETQYF
DNA: TGTGCCAGTAGTATTGTCAGGGGGAGCGGCGAGACCCAGTACTTC

D: -
size: -
V: TRBV7-8
J: TRBJ1-6
CDR3: CASSSSGIQGSPLHF
DNA: TGTGCCAGCAGCTCTTCCGGGATCCAAGGTTCACCCCTCCACTTT

D: -
size: -
V: TRBV28
J: TRBJ1-5
CDR3: CASSLAGQPQHF
DNA: TGTGCCAGCAGCCTCGCCGGGCAGCCCCAGCATTTT

D: -
size: -
V: TRBV9
J: TRBJ1-2
CDR3: CASSVDPTGGISF
DNA: TGTGCCAGCAGCGTAGACCCCACGGGGGGCATTTCCTTC

D: -
size: few
V: TRBV12-3/TRBV12-4
J: TRBJ1-1
CDR3: CASSLGQFSVAFF
DNA: TGTGCCAGCAGTTTAGGACAGTTTAGTGTAGCTTTCTTT

D: TRBD1
size: few
V: TRBV28
J: TRBJ2-7
CDR3: CASSLRGQGPNRYF
DNA: TGTGCCAGCAGTTTACGGGGACAGGGACCTAATCGGTACTTC

D: TRBD1
size: -
V: TRBV19
J: TRBJ1-4
CDR3: CASALTGDGEKLFF
DNA: TGTGCCAGTGCCCTGACAGGGGATGGCGAAAAACTGTTTTTT

D: -
size: -
V: TRBV11-2
J: TRBJ1-2
CDR3: CASSPLGVGYGYTF
DNA: TGTGCCAGCAGCCCGTTAGGGGTGGGGTATGGCTACACCTTC

D: TRBD1
size: once
V: TRBV7-9
J: TRBJ1-1
CDR3: CASSPGQAPNTEAFF
DNA: TGTGCCAGCAGCCCCGGACAGGCTCCGAACACTGAAGCTTTCTTT

D: -
size: -
V: TRBV27
J: TRBJ1-5
CDR3: CASSPGPIQGPSGNQPQHF
DNA: TGTGCCAGCAGCCCTGGGCCGATACAGGGCCCTTCAGGCAATCAGCCCCAGCATTTT

D: -
size: few
V: TRBV5-4
J: TRBJ1-6
CDR3: CASSLDRVDSPLHF
DNA: TGTGCCAGCAGCTTGGACAGGGTAGATTCACCCCTCCACTTT

D: TRBD1
size: once
V: TRBV2
J: TRBJ2-7
CDR3: CASRPGQPSYEQYF
DNA: TGTGCCAGCAGGCCGGGACAGCCCTCCTACGAGCAGTACTTC

D: TRBD2
size: -
V: TRBV3-1/TRBV3-2
J: TRBJ2-7
CDR3: CASSREGAGGPVEQYF
DNA: TGTGCCAGCAGCCGCGAGGGGGCGGGGGGGCCCGTCGAGCAGTACTTC

D: -
size: -
V: TRBV28
J: TRBJ1-2
CDR3: CASSLLQSNYGYTF
DNA: TGTGCCAGCAGTTTATTACAGAGTAACTATGGCTACACCTTC

D: TRBD1
size: -
V: TRBV11-3
J: TRBJ1-1
CDR3: CASSLGGQTSGTEAFF
DNA: TGTGCCAGCAGCTTGGGGGGACAGACGTCGGGAACTGAAGCTTTCTTT

D: -
size: -
V: TRBV12-5
J: TRBJ2-3
CDR3: CASGLVPEGPHTQYF
DNA: TGTGCTAGTGGTTTGGTACCTGAGGGTCCTCATACGCAGTATTTT